This paragraph reports one T cell receptor (beta chain). An end of the junction does not agree with germline; a read error may underlie this. The sample comes from a study of Graves' ophthalmopathy and Graves' hyperthyroidism. Using RNA transcripts, the TCR beta CDR3 regions were amplified. Following a first-round RT-PCR that used HTBI primers, a second-round multiplex PCR was carried out. A single record per CDR3 protein comes from TCRdb applying MiXCR to the multiplex PCR reads. Here the sample spans about 240,000 distinct CDR3 sequences, around 42% being singletons. Germline assignment: CDR1 SNHLY and CDR2 FYNNEI. The CDR3 runs 11 residues. Thyroid ultrasound, orbital computed tomography, TRAb, serum thyroxine and clinical symptoms formed the basis of diagnosis. Fresh peripheral blood, 8.5 to 10 ml, was the PBMC source.

Source material: peripheral blood. This TCR was sampled from an adult man with Graves' ophthalmopathy. The chain has TRBV2 and TRBJ2-7; D is perhaps TRBD1 or TRBD2 (5 bases each). CDR3 protein: CATRDEGEQHF. The CDR3 nucleotides are TGTGCCACCCGGGACGAGGGCGAGCAGCACTTC.